This T cell receptor (beta chain) was captured in a study of T cell repertoires in cytomegalovirus infection. Overall study: It can be stated that public TCR beta signatures indicated CMV infection as well as a matching HLA type.

In this sample, this clonotype turned up a few times. What it recognizes is unknown. Germline CDR1 SEHNR, CDR2 FQNEAQ (reference sequence). The CDR3 is 17 residues long. V was trimmed by 4 bases and J by 0 bases, leaving 18 bases between them. Notes on the study in general: CMV-specific HLA-C-restricted TCR beta clonotypes dominated the ex vivo response.

TCRdb processed the reads anew with MiXCR; each CDR3 protein has one entry. The repertoire holds about 830,000 distinct CDR3 sequences, 30% to 35% seen once, with roughly an eighth in the top ten. The clonotype originates from a human donor in good health (CMV status not recorded). Some clones in this sample may be carry-over from other donors' samples. V usage is TRBV7-9 and J usage is TRBJ1-1; D is ambiguous. The sequenced sample was cultured CD8+ T cells from PBMCs, obtained from culture after CMV antigen stimulation. CDR3 protein: CASSSSRKGGLNTEAFF. Written as DNA, the CDR3 is TGTGCCAGCAGCTCCTCAAGGAAGGGAGGACTGAACACTGAAGCTTTCTTT.